This T cell receptor (beta chain) derives from a study of CD8 T cells in Susac syndrome. Study in general: When their blood was taken, the Susac syndrome patients had either not yet had any therapy, were taking corticosteroids, or were taking intravenous immunoglobulin alone.

It was with random hexamers that about 0.45 to 1 ug RNA was reverse transcribed. The CDR3 of TCR beta was amplified by immunoSEQ multiplex PCR across 54 Vbeta and 13 Jbeta. TCRdb redid the calling of the immunoSEQ multiplex PCR reads with MiXCR, one entry per CDR3 protein. The sample holds around 180,000 distinct CDR3 sequences, 90% to 95% seen once. The study's findings and limits: Repertoires of Susac syndrome CD4+ T cells lacked clonal expansion.

A single count supports this clonotype. The antigen remains unidentified. The germline gives CDR1 SGHNT, CDR2 YYREEE (reference sequence). The CDR3 loop spans 14 amino acids. Deletions cut 0 bases from V and 1 base from J, with 7 bases between. The clonotype was recovered from a human donor with Susac syndrome. The rearrangement uses TRBV5-4 and TRBJ1-1; D is undetermined. Material for sequencing was CD4+ T cells from PBMCs. CDR3 amino acids: CASSLEWANTEAFF. The DNA of the CDR3 is TGTGCCAGCAGCTTGGAGTGGGCGAACACTGAAGCTTTCTTT.